Listed below are T cell receptor beta chains from one sample, sequenced in a study of blood T cell repertoires in COVID-19. The protocol was immunoSEQ multiplex PCR, while the TCRdb copy is restricted to in-frame clones and leaves out a portion. The repertoire includes 90,000 to 150,000 clones, around 85% of them detected once, and about 3.8% sits in the top ten. The sequenced material came from peripheral blood. These receptors all stem from a man aged 55 to 69 with acute or convalescent COVID-19. Each CDR3 is given without its conserved first and last residue. A D gene is named only where the DNA matches it firmly.

>TRBD2|TRBV28|TRBJ2-5
ASSLAGGTETQY
>.|TRBV29-1|TRBJ2-5
SVESGETQY
>.|TRBV7-9|TRBJ2-7
ASSFRGSAYEQY
>.|TRBV10-2|TRBJ1-1
ASRDGAGVATEAF
>TRBD1|TRBV9|TRBJ1-4
ASSPRTGTEKLF
>TRBD1|TRBV7-6|TRBJ1-2
ASSPDRGGYGYT
>TRBD2|TRBV12-3/TRBV12-4|TRBJ2-3
ASSLGEGDTQY
>TRBD2|TRBV7-2|TRBJ2-7
ASSLGGLAGNEQY
>TRBD1|TRBV28|TRBJ1-2
ASRSSGGNYGYT
>.|TRBV11-2|TRBJ2-7
ASSPPPGRDEQY
>TRBD1|TRBV29-1|TRBJ1-4
SVSRQGETNEKLF
>.|TRBV19|TRBJ1-5
ASSPQTVNQPQH
>TRBD1|TRBV4-2|TRBJ1-5
ASSQEAGGGNQPQH
>TRBD1|TRBV24-1|TRBJ2-5
ATSEVQGETQY
>.|TRBV28|TRBJ2-2
ASSIFTGTGELF
>.|TRBV5-5|TRBJ1-1
ASSRRELHTEAF
>.|TRBV28|TRBJ2-3
ASRTGTSSTDTQY
>.|TRBV4-3|TRBJ2-7
ASSQDRGAQY
>TRBD2|TRBV7-2|TRBJ2-1
ASSLEPSGSSREQF
>TRBD1|TRBV6-2/TRBV6-3|TRBJ2-7
ASSPGQGINEQY